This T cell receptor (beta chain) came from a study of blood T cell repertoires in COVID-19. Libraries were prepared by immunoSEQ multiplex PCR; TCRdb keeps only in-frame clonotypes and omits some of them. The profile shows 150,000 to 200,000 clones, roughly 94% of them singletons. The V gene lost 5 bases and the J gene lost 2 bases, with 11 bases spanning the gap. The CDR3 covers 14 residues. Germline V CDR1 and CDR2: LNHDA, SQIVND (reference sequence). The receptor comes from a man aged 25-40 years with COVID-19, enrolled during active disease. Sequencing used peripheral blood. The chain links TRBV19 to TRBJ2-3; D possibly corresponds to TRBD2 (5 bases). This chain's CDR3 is CASSGWEPTDTQYF. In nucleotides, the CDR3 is TGTGCCAGTAGTGGGTGGGAGCCCACAGATACGCAGTATTTT. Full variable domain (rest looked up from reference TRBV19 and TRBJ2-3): DGGITQSPKYLFRKEGQNVTLSCEQNLNHDAMYWYRQDPGQGLRLIYYSQIVNDFQKGDIAEGYSVSREKKESFPLTVTSAQKNPTAFYLCASSGWEPTDTQYFGPGTRLTVL.